This TCR beta chain emerged from a study of T cells in Graves' hyperthyroidism and ophthalmopathy. The ends were cut back, 3 bases at V and 0 bases at J, with 9 bases in the middle. The germline gives CDR1 MNHEY, CDR2 SVGEGT. This CDR3 has 14 amino acids. The TCR beta CDR3 regions underwent amplification using RNA transcripts as the source. The HTBI primer set was used in a first-round RT-PCR of the TCR CDR3. MiXCR, applied by TCRdb to the multiplex PCR reads, yields one record per CDR3 protein. The sample has fewer than 350,000 distinct CDR3 sequences, roughly 20% seen once. This clonotype was observed many times. Antigen: not known. A NOSPECS grade of at least 4, a Clinical Activity Score of at least 3 and duration under 3 months were recorded in ophthalmopathy patients. Findings and limits, study-wide: Ophthalmopathy was told apart from stable hyperthyroidism by a 13 V-J model. Most thyroid clonotypes expanded above 0.001 appeared in blood too.

The TCR comes from a woman in her thirties or forties with Graves' ophthalmopathy. The source material was blood. V gene TRBV6-2 or TRBV6-3 combines with J gene TRBJ2-7, with D possibly matching TRBD2 (6 bases). The CDR3 DNA reads as TGTGCCAGCAGTTATAGCGGTAGCTCCTACGAGCAGTACTTC. Amino acid sequence: CASSYSGSSYEQYF.